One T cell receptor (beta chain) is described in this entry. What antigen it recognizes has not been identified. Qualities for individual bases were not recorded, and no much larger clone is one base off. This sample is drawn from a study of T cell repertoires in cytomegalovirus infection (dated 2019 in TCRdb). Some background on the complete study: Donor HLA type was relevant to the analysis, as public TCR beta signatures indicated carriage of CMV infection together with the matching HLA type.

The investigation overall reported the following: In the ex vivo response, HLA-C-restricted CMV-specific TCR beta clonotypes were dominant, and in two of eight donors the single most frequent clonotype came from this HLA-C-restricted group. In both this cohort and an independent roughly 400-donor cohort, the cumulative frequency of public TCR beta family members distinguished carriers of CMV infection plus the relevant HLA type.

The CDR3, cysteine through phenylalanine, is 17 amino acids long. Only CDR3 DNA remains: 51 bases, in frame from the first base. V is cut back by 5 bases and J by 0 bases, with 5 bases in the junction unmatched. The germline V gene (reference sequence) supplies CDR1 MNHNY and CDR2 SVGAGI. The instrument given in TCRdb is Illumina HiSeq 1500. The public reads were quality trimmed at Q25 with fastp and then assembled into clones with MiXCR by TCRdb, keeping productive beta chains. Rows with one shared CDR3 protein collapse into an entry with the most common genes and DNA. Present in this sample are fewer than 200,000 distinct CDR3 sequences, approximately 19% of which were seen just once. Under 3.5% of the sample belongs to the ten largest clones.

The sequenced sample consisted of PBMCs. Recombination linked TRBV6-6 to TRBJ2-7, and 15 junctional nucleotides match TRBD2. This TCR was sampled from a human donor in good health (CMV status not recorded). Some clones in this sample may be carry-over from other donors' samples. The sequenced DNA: TGTGCCAGCAGTAAAGGGACTAGCGGGAGGTTCTCCTACGAGCAGTACTTC. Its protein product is CASSKGTSGRFSYEQYF.